The 24 T cell receptor beta chains listed next were all sequenced from one sample in a study of blood T cell repertoires in COVID-19. Libraries were prepared by immunoSEQ multiplex PCR; TCRdb keeps only in-frame clonotypes and omits some of them. This table holds approximately 300,000 clones, about 89% found once. Material for sequencing was PBMCs or T cells enriched from blood (not recorded which). Receptor source: a man aged 60 to 75 who had recovered from COVID-19.

The chain is built from TRBV5-1 and TRBJ2-5; TRBD2 matches 14 bases. This CDR3 comprises 16 residues. Germline V lookup: CDR1 SGHRS, CDR2 YFSETQ. With 4 bases clipped from V and 0 bases from J, the junction kept 2 bases outside the gene matches. Here the CDR3 DNA reads TGCGCCAGCAGCACGGGACTAGCGGGAGACCAAGAGACCCAGTACTTC. Amino acids: CASSTGLAGDQETQYF.

The gene calls are TRBV24-1 and TRBJ2-3; TRBD1 agrees at 8 bases. The CDR3 has 21 amino acids. Germline values: CDR1 KGHDR, CDR2 SFDVKD. The J segment lost 7 bases and the V segment lost 2 bases, leaving 25 bases of the junction unmatched. CDR3 residues: CATSDSPGAGGQGSHMNTQYF. The CDR3 DNA is TGTGCCACCAGTGATTCTCCGGGTGCAGGGGGCCAGGGGTCTCACATGAATACGCAGTATTTT.

The gene calls are TRBV2 and TRBJ2-2, with 7 bases aligning to TRBD1. The CDR3 is 15 amino acids. Germline-derived CDR1 and CDR2 are SNHLY and FYNNEI. The V segment lost 5 bases and the J segment 0 bases; nucleotides outside the gene matches: 3. Here the CDR3 reads CASSWDSANTGELFF. The CDR3 coding sequence is TGTGCCAGCAGTTGGGACAGTGCGAACACCGGGGAGCTGTTTTTT.

This sequence joins TRBV5-6 and TRBJ2-2; 8 bases are shared with TRBD1. The junction had 4 bases not matched to a gene; V was cut back by 3 bases and J by 6 bases. The CDR3 consists of 14 residues. Germline CDR1 SGHDT, CDR2 YYEEEE. The CDR3 nucleotides read TGTGCCAGCAGCTCCCTGACAGGGGCCGGGGAGCTGTTTTTT. Protein sequence: CASSSLTGAGELFF.

The CDR3 here is CSVTKAGGSGYTF. The CDR3 nucleotides are TGCAGCGTTACAAAGGCAGGGGGCTCTGGCTACACCTTC. The chain recombines TRBV29-1 with TRBJ1-2; 8 positions match TRBD1. The length of the CDR3 is 13 residues. Per germline, CDR1 SQVTM and CDR2 ANQGSEA. V lost 5 bases to trimming and J lost 7 bases; unmatched junction nucleotides: 9.

The CDR3 DNA sequence: TGTGCCAGTAGGGCCACAGGGGGCTACAGCTCTGGAAACACCATATATTTT. Protein sequence: CASRATGGYSSGNTIYF. The genes are TRBV19 and TRBJ1-3; TRBD1 matches 9 bases. The CDR3 runs to 17 residues. Trimming at V came to 6 bases and at J to 0 bases, leaving 9 bases not matched to a gene. Germline CDR1 is LNHDA and CDR2 is SQIVND (reference sequence).

The chain employs TRBV28 and TRBJ2-3; 12 bases agree with TRBD2. The V gene's germline CDR1 is MDHEN and CDR2 SYDVKM. CDR3 size: 14 residues. V gave up 6 bases and J gave up 4 bases; unmatched junction bases: 2. CDR3 sequence reads: CASRRLAGADTQYF. The CDR3 DNA follows: TGTGCCAGCAGGAGACTAGCGGGAGCAGATACGCAGTATTTT.

The genes are TRBV6-5 and TRBJ1-2, with 8 bases fitting TRBD1. V lost 5 bases and J lost 4; bases outside the gene matches: 6. The CDR3 totals 14 residues. In germline, CDR1 is MNHEY, CDR2 SVGAGI. The CDR3 DNA is TGTGCCAGCAGTCCCAGGACAGGGAGCTATGGCTACACCTTC. Translating gives CASSPRTGSYGYTF.

The J gene is TRBJ2-2, the V gene TRBV5-4; 9 bases match TRBD2. CDR1 and CDR2 (germline): SGHNT, YYREEE (reference sequence). The CDR3 spans 16 residues. Losses at the gene ends were 3 bases for V and 3 bases for J; bases not matched to a gene: 6. The CDR3 region is CASSSAGGQYTGELFF. Here the CDR3 DNA reads TGTGCCAGCAGCTCGGCGGGAGGGCAATACACCGGGGAGCTGTTTTTT. The variable domain in full, with the rest retrieved from reference TRBV5-4 and TRBJ2-2, is ETGVTQSPTHLIKTRGQQVTLRCSSQSGHNTVSWYQQALGQGPQFIFQYYREEENGRGNFPPRFSGLQFPNYSSELNVNALELDDSALYLCASSSAGGQYTGELFFGEGSRLTVL.

The chain employs TRBV6-5 and TRBJ1-4; 7 bases agree with TRBD1. CDR1 is MNHEY and CDR2 is SVGAGI in the germline V gene. The CDR3 totals 15 residues. J lost 0 bases, V lost 5 bases, and 3 bases had no gene match. The CDR3 is CASSRDSATNEKLFF. CDR3 DNA sequence: TGTGCCAGCAGTCGGGACAGTGCAACTAATGAAAAACTGTTTTTT.

This chain links TRBV7-9 with TRBJ2-5, with a tentative D call TRBD2 (6 bases). Deletions cut 5 bases from V and 2 bases from J, with 21 bases between. This CDR3 comprises 17 residues. Germline CDR1 SEHNR, CDR2 FQNEAQ (reference sequence). The CDR3 sequence is CASSPPWRDKKQETQYF. Written as DNA, the CDR3 is TGTGCCAGCAGCCCCCCCTGGCGGGATAAAAAACAAGAGACCCAGTACTTC.

The chain has TRBV7-3 and TRBJ2-1, with D tentatively TRBD2 (6 bases). The CDR3 length is 15 residues. V lost 2 bases, J lost 5 bases, and 13 bases lay in between. Germline CDR1 is SGHTA and CDR2 is FQGTGA. Written as DNA, the CDR3 is TGTGCCAGCAGCTTAGGGGACTTGGGAAACAATGAGCAGTTCTTC. It specifies CASSLGDLGNNEQFF.

The rearrangement links TRBV21-1 to TRBJ2-3; the DNA was not used to check the table's D call, TRBD1. TRBV21-1 is shown as a pseudogene. CDR3 length equals 13 residues. CDR3 amino acids: CASSKAGRGTQYF. The CDR3, as DNA: TGTGCCAGCAGCAAAGCGGGTAGGGGTACGCAGTATTTT.

The J gene is TRBJ2-5, the V gene TRBV5-4; 8 bases fit TRBD2. Germline CDR1 and CDR2: SGHNT and YYREEE (reference sequence). CDR3 length: 16 residues. J lost 4 bases, V lost 4 bases, and 12 bases had no gene match. In DNA form, the CDR3 reads TGTGCCAGCAGCCCCGCAGCGGGAGATTTGGGAGAGACCCAGTACTTC. Translation: CASSPAAGDLGETQYF.

The rearrangement uses TRBV5-1 and TRBJ1-5; D perhaps matches TRBD1 (6 bases). This CDR3 spans 13 amino acids. The germline V gene has CDR1 SGHRS and CDR2 YFSETQ. V was shortened by 0 bases and J by 6 bases, with 7 bases between the two germline ends. CDR3 protein: CASSLVGGQPQHF. DNA for the CDR3: TGCGCCAGCAGCTTGGTAGGGGGTCAGCCCCAGCATTTT.

This rearrangement joins TRBV24-1 to TRBJ2-1; possibly TRBD1 for D (6 bases). The ends were cut back, 2 bases at V and 1 base at J, with 8 bases in the middle. Germline V gene data show CDR1 as KGHDR and CDR2 as SFDVKD. This CDR3 has 15 amino acids. This CDR3 reads CATSDWTVSYNEQFF. The CDR3, as DNA: TGTGCCACCAGTGATTGGACAGTTTCCTACAATGAGCAGTTCTTC.

Points on this clone: Sequence at one end of the junction differs from germline and may be a read error. This chain joins TRBV11-2 and TRBJ2-7; 14 nucleotides align to TRBD2. The CDR3 has 15 residues. Looked up from germline, CDR1 is SGHAT and CDR2 is FQNNGV. In DNA form, the CDR3 reads TGTGCCAGCAGCACGACTAGCGGGAGGGCCTCCCATACTCACTTC. This gives the protein CASSTTSGRASHTHF.

This chain connects TRBV4-1 to TRBJ1-2; D is unclear. The CDR3 totals 15 residues. With 1 base removed from V and 2 bases from J, the gap between germline ends came to 11 bases. CDR1 is MGHRA, CDR2 YSYEKL, per germline. In DNA form, the CDR3 reads TGCGCCAGCAGCCAAGTCGGAGGCGGGAACTATGGCTACACCTTC. As protein: CASSQVGGGNYGYTF.

This chain joins TRBV7-9 and TRBJ2-7, with 7 bases that match TRBD2. Germline assignment: CDR1 SEHNR and CDR2 FQNEAQ (reference sequence). V shed 0 bases and J 5 bases; nucleotides not matched to a gene: 4. This CDR3 comprises 14 residues. Here the CDR3 reads CASSLAGGPNEQYF. The DNA of the CDR3 is TGTGCCAGCAGCTTAGCGGGAGGGCCTAACGAGCAGTACTTC. Full variable domain (remainder filled in from reference TRBV7-9 and TRBJ2-7): DTGVSQNPRHKITKRGQNVTFRCDPISEHNRLYWYRQTLGQGPEFLTYFQNEAQLEKSRLLSDRFSAERPKGSFSTLEIQRTEQGDSAMYLCASSLAGGPNEQYFGPGTRLTVT.

The chain uses TRBV6-5 and TRBJ2-7; D is possibly TRBD2 (5 bases). V lost 6 bases and J 6 bases, leaving 15 bases between the germline ends. CDR3 length equals 13 residues. Germline CDR1 is MNHEY and CDR2 is SVGAGI. The CDR3 DNA reads as TGTGCCAGCAGGGCTATGACGGGGTCCGAGCAGTACTTC. Amino acid sequence: CASRAMTGSEQYF.

The chain is built from TRBV3-1 (or the pseudogene TRBV3-2) and TRBJ2-7; 15 nucleotides match TRBD2. J was trimmed by 5 bases and V by 3 bases; bases with no gene match: 5. From germline, CDR1 is LGHDT and CDR2 YNNKEL (reference sequence). This CDR3 has 16 amino acids. CDR3 protein: CASSHGLAGGPDEQYF. CDR3 coding DNA: TGTGCCAGCAGCCACGGACTAGCGGGAGGGCCTGACGAGCAGTACTTC.

The chain links TRBV9 to TRBJ2-7; 12 bases are shared with TRBD2. V shed 4 bases and J 1 base; nucleotides not matched to a gene: 3. CDR3 length: 15 residues. The germline CDR1 and CDR2 sequences are SGDLS and YYNGEE. The chain's CDR3 is CASSTGLAGSYEQYF. The CDR3 region has the DNA TGTGCCAGCAGCACAGGACTAGCGGGGTCCTACGAGCAGTACTTC.

The rearrangement uses TRBV5-5 and TRBJ2-3, with D possibly matching TRBD1 (5 bases). Looked up from germline, CDR1 is SGHKS and CDR2 is YYEKEE (reference sequence). V lost 5 bases, J lost 2 bases, and 15 bases lay in between. The CDR3 contains 15 residues. The CDR3 DNA reads as TGTGCCAGCAGGAGGTGGACACTCGACACAGATACGCAGTATTTT. Protein sequence: CASRRWTLDTDTQYF.

This clone appeared a single time. This rearrangement joins TRBV5-1 to TRBJ1-3; D remains ambiguous. Trimming removed 0 bases at V and 0 bases at J, with 7 bases between. CDR1 and CDR2 (germline): SGHRS, YFSETQ. CDR3 size: 15 residues. CDR3 in amino acids: CASSLGGTSGNTIYF. CDR3 in DNA: TGCGCCAGCAGCTTGGGAGGTACCTCTGGAAACACCATATATTTT.